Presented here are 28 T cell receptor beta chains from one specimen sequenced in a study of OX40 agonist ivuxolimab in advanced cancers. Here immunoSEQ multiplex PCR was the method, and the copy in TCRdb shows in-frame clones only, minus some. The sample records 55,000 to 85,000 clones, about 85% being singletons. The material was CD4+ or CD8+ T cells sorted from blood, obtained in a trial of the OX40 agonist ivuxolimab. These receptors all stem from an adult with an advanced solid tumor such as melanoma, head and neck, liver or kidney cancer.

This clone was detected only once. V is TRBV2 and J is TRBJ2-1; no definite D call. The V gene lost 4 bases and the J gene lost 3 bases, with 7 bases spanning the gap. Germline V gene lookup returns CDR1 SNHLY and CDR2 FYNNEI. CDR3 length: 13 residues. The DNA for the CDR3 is TGTGCCAGCAGTGGAACTCGCTACAATGAGCAGTTCTTC. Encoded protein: CASSGTRYNEQFF.

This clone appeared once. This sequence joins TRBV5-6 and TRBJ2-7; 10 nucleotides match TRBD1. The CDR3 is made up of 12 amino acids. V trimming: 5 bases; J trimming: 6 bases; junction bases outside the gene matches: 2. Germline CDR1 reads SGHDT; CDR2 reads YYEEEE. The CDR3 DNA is TGTGCCAGCAGGCGACAGGGGGCCGAGCAGTACTTC. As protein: CASRRQGAEQYF.

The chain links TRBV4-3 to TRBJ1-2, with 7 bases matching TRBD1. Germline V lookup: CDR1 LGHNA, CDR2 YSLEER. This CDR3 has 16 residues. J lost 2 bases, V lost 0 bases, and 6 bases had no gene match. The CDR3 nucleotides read TGCGCCAGCAGCCAAGAAGACGGGACAGCCAACTATGGCTACACCTTC. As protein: CASSQEDGTANYGYTF.

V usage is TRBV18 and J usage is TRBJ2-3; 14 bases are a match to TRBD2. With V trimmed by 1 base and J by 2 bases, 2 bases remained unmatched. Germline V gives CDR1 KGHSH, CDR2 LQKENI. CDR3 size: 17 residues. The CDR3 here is CASSPQGLAGATDTQYF. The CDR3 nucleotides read TGTGCCAGCTCACCACAGGGACTAGCGGGAGCCACAGATACGCAGTATTTT.

For the CDR3, the DNA is TGTGCCAGCAGTTTCTCTCGCGAAACCTACGAGCAGTACTTC. Protein: CASSFSRETYEQYF. The V call is TRBV5-5, the J call TRBJ2-7; D is undetermined. V dropped 5 bases and J dropped 2 bases, with 14 bases sitting between them. Germline V CDR1 and CDR2: SGHKS, YYEKEE (reference sequence). The CDR3 runs to 14 residues. The entire variable domain, with the rest obtained from reference TRBV5-5 and TRBJ2-7, is as follows: DAGVTQSPTHLIKTRGQQVTLRCSPISGHKSVSWYQQVLGQGPQFIFQYYEKEERGRGNFPDRFSARQFPNYSSELNVNALLLGDSALYLCASSFSRETYEQYFGPGTRLTVT.

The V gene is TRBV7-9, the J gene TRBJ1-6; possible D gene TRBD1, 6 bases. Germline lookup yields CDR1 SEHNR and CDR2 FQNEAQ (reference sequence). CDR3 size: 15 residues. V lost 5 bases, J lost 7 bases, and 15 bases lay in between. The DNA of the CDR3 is TGTGCCAGCAGCCTTCCACAGGGTCCAAATTCACCCCTCCACTTT. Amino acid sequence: CASSLPQGPNSPLHF.

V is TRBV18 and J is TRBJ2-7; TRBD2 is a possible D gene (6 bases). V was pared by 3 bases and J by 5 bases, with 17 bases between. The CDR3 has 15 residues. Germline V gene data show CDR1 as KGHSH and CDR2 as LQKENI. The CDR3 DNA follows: TGTGCCAGCTCACCCTTGGACACTTCGGGGGACGAGCAGTACTTC. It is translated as CASSPLDTSGDEQYF.

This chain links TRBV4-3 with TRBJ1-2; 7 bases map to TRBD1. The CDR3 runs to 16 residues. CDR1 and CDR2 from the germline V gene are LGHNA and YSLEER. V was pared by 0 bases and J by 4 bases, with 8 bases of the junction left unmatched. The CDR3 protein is CASSQDGRGRVYGYTF. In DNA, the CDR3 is TGCGCCAGCAGCCAAGACGGGAGGGGGCGAGTCTATGGCTACACCTTC.

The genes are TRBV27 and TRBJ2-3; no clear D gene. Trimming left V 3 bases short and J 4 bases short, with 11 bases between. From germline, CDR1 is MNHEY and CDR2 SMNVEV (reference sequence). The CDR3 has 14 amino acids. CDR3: CASSFPWAPDTQYF. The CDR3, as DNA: TGTGCCAGCAGTTTTCCTTGGGCACCAGATACGCAGTATTTT.

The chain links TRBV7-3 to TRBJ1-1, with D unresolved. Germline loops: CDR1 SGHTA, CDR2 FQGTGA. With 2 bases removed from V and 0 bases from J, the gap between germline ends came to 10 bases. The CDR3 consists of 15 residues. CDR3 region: CASSLGGSMNTEAFF. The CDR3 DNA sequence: TGTGCCAGCAGCTTAGGAGGCAGCATGAACACTGAAGCTTTCTTT. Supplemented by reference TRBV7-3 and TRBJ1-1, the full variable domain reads GAGVSQTPSNKVTEKGKYVELRCDPISGHTALYWYRQSLGQGPEFLIYFQGTGAADDSGLPNDRFFAVRPEGSVSTLKIQRTERGDSAVYLCASSLGGSMNTEAFFGQGTRLTVV.

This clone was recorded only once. The CDR3 DNA is TGTGCCAGCAGTAGCAGGGGGTCTAGCAATCAGCCCCAGCATTTT. This gives the protein CASSSRGSSNQPQHF. This chain joins TRBV2 and TRBJ1-5; 7 nucleotides match TRBD1. J gave up 0 bases and V 5 bases, and 4 bases lay outside the gene matches. The CDR3 covers 15 residues. The germline V gene has CDR1 SNHLY and CDR2 FYNNEI.

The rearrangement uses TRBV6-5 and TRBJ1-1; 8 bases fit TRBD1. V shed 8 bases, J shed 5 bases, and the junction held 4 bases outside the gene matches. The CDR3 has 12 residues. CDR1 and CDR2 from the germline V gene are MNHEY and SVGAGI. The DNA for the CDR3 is TGTGCCAGCCTAGACAGGGGTACTGAAGCTTTCTTT. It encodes CASLDRGTEAFF.

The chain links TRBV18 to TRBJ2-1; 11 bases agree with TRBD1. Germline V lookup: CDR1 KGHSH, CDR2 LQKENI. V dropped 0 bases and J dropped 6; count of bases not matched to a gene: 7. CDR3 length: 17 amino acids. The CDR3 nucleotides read TGTGCCAGCTCACCACCGGTTGGGACAGGGGGGTCCAATGAGCAGTTCTTC. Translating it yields CASSPPVGTGGSNEQFF.

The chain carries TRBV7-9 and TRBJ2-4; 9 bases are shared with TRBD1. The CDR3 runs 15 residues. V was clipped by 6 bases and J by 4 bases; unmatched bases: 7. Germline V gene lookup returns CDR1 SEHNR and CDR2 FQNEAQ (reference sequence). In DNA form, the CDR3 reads TGTGCCAGCAGTCCACAGGGGGCTGTAAAAAACATTCAGTACTTC. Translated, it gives CASSPQGAVKNIQYF.

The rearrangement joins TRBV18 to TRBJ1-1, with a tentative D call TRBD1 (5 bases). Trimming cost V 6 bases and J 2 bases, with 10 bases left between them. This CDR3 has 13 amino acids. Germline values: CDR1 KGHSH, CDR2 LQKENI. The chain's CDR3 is CASSGDGNTEAFF. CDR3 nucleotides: TGTGCCAGCTCTGGGGACGGAAACACTGAAGCTTTCTTT. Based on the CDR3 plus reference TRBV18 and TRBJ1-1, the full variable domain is NAGVMQNPRHLVRRRGQEARLRCSPMKGHSHVYWYRQLPEEGLKFMVYLQKENIIDESGMPKERFSAEFPKEGPSILRIQQVVRGDSAAYFCASSGDGNTEAFFGQGTRLTVV.

The CDR3 here is CASSYSRTGFYGYTF. The CDR3 nucleotides are TGTGCCAGCAGTTACTCGAGGACAGGCTTCTATGGCTACACCTTC. The J gene is TRBJ1-2, the V gene TRBV6-5; 7 bases match TRBD1. V shed 0 bases and J 4 bases; nucleotides not matched to a gene: 5. Germline V gene sequence: CDR1 MNHEY, CDR2 SVGAGI. CDR3 length equals 15 residues.

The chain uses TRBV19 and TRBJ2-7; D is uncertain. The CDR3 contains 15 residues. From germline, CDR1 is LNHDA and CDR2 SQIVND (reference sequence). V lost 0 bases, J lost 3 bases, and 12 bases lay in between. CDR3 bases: TGTGCCAGTAGTATAGACGGGCAGAACCTCTACGAGCAGTACTTC. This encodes CASSIDGQNLYEQYF.

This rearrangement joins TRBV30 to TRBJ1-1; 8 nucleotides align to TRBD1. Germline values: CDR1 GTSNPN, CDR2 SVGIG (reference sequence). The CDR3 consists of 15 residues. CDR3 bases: TGTGCACTGACAGGGGCGCACGGTAAGGACACTGAAGCTTTCTTT. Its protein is CALTGAHGKDTEAFF.

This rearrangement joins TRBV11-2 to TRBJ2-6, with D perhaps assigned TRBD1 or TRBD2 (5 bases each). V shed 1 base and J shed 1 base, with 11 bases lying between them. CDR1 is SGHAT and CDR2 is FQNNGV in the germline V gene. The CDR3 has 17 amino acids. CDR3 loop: CASSLVGAGSGANVLTF. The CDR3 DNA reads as TGTGCCAGCAGCTTAGTCGGGGCTGGTTCTGGGGCCAACGTCCTGACTTTC.

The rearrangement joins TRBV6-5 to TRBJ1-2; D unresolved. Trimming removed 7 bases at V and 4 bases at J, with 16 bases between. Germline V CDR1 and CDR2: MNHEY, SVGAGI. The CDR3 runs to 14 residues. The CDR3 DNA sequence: TGTGCCAGCAACGCGGGAATCTCGAGCTATGGCTACACCTTC. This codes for CASNAGISSYGYTF.

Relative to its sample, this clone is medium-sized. In nucleotides, the CDR3 is TGTGCCAGCAGCTTGGTTGGTAGGTCGACCGAGCAGTACTTC. Translation: CASSLVGRSTEQYF. The chain employs TRBV5-5 and TRBJ2-7; D is unresolved. The CDR3 is 14 amino acids. Trimming shortened V by 0 bases and J by 6 bases, and 13 bases separated the two germline ends. Germline V gene lookup returns CDR1 SGHKS and CDR2 YYEKEE (reference sequence).

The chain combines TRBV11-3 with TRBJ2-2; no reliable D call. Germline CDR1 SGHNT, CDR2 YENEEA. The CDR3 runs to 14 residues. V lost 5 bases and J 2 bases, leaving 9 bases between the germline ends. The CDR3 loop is CASSRDPNTGELFF. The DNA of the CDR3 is TGTGCCAGCAGCCGAGACCCTAACACCGGGGAGCTGTTTTTT. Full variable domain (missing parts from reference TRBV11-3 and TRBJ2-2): EAGVVQSPRYKIIEKKQPVAFWCNPISGHNTLYWYLQNLGQGPELLIRYENEEAVDDSQLPKDRFSAERLKGVDSTLKIQPAELGDSAVYLCASSRDPNTGELFFGEGSRLTVL.

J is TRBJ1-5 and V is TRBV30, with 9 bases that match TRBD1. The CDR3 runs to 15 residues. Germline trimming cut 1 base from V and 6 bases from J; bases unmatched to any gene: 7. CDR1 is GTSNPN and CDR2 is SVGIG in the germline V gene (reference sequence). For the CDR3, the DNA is TGTGCCTGGAGTGGGGGACAGGGAAGCGGTCAGCCCCAGCATTTT. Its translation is CAWSGGQGSGQPQHF.

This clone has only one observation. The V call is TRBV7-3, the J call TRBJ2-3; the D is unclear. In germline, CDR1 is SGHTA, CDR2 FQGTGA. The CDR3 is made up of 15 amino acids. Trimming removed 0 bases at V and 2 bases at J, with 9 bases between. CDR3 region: CASSLTKTLTDTQYF. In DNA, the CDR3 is TGTGCCAGCAGCTTAACGAAGACGCTCACAGATACGCAGTATTTT.

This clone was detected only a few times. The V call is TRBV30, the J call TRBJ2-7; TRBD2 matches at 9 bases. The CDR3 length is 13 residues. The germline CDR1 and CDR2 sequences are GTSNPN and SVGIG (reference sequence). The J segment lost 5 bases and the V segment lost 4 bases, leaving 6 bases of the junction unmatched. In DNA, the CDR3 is TGTGCCTGGAAGCGCGGGGGGGCTCACGAGCAGTACTTC. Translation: CAWKRGGAHEQYF.

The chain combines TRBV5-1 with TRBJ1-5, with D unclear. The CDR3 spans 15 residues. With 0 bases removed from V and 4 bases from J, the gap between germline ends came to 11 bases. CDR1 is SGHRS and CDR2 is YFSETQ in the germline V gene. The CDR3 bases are TGCGCCAGCAGCTTGGTCCCCAATAATAATCAGCCCCAGCATTTT. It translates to CASSLVPNNNQPQHF.

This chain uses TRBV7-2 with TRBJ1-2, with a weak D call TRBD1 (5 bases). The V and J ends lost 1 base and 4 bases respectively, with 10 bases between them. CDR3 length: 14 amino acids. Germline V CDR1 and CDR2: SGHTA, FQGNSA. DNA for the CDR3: TGTGCCAGCAGCTTAGATCCAGGGTTCTATGGCTACACCTTC. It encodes CASSLDPGFYGYTF.

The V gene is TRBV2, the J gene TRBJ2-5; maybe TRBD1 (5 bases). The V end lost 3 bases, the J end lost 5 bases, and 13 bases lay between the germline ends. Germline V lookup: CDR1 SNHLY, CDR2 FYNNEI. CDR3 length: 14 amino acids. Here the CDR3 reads CASSETVLKETQYF. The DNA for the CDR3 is TGTGCCAGCAGTGAGACAGTCCTAAAGGAGACCCAGTACTTC.